One sample yielded the 21 T cell receptor beta chains listed below, sequenced in a study of blood T cell repertoires in COVID-19. The assay was immunoSEQ multiplex PCR, and TCRdb's table has in-frame clones only and misses some. The data hold just under 60,000 clones, with roughly 86% observed a single time. The source material was peripheral blood. The receptor set was obtained from a human donor with active COVID-19. The donor label of this sample is uncertain.

The chain uses TRBV5-1 and TRBJ1-1; TRBD1 aligns across 9 bases. The CDR3 is 14 residues long. V shed 2 bases, J shed 6 bases, and the junction held 5 bases outside the gene matches. Looked up from germline, CDR1 is SGHRS and CDR2 is YFSETQ. CDR3 residues: CASSLQGAVSEAFF. The CDR3 region has the DNA TGCGCCAGCAGCTTACAGGGGGCCGTCTCTGAAGCTTTCTTT.

The J gene is TRBJ1-5, the V gene TRBV2, with TRBD1 matching over 9 bases. CDR3 length equals 15 residues. Losses at the gene ends were 7 bases for V and 4 bases for J; bases not matched to a gene: 8. Germline lookup yields CDR1 SNHLY and CDR2 FYNNEI. This CDR3 reads CASIPGTGLNQPQHF. In nucleotides, the CDR3 is TGTGCCAGCATTCCCGGGACAGGGCTTAATCAGCCCCAGCATTTT.

The chain uses TRBV9 and TRBJ2-7; unclear D gene. The CDR3 is made up of 12 amino acids. From germline, CDR1 is SGDLS and CDR2 YYNGEE. Trimming removed 2 bases at V and 1 base at J, with 4 bases between. The CDR3 loop is CASSVRSYEQYF. CDR3 coding DNA: TGTGCCAGCAGCGTCCGGTCCTACGAGCAGTACTTC.

The rearrangement uses TRBV29-1 and TRBJ2-2; 7 bases fit TRBD1. V gave up 4 bases and J gave up 4 bases; unmatched junction bases: 3. The CDR3 covers 13 residues. Germline CDR1 and CDR2: SQVTM and ANQGSEA. CDR3 region: CSVVQGVTGELFF. The DNA of the CDR3 is TGCAGCGTTGTTCAGGGGGTCACCGGGGAGCTGTTTTTT.

The chain has TRBV4-3 and TRBJ2-7; a weak D match, TRBD2 (6 bases). The CDR3 is 14 amino acids. In germline, CDR1 is LGHNA, CDR2 YSLEER. V gave up 1 base and J gave up 1 base, with 8 bases separating them. CDR3 sequence reads: CASSQGRGSYEQYF. CDR3 nucleotides: TGCGCCAGCAGCCAAGGGCGGGGATCCTACGAGCAGTACTTC.

This clone was seen a single time. Compared with germline, one end of the junction differs, possibly owing to a read error. The chain uses TRBV5-1 and TRBJ2-2, with D possibly being TRBD2 (6 bases). CDR1 is SGHRS, CDR2 YFSETQ, per germline. This CDR3 is built from 16 residues. In DNA, the CDR3 is TGCGCCAGCAGCCGTGGGGAGCTAGCGAAAACCGGGGAGCTGTTTTTT. Residues: CASSRGELAKTGELFF.

The chain has TRBV7-9 and TRBJ2-1; the match to TRBD2 covers 13 bases. The ends lost 8 bases at V and 4 bases at J; junction bases unmatched: 8. The CDR3 loop spans 16 amino acids. CDR1 and CDR2 (germline): SEHNR, FQNEAQ (reference sequence). The CDR3 here is CASRRLAGGLYNEQFF. The CDR3 DNA reads as TGTGCCAGCCGTAGACTAGCGGGAGGATTGTACAATGAGCAGTTCTTC.

The chain combines TRBV19 with TRBJ1-5; D is unclear. V lost 2 bases to trimming and J lost 3 bases, with 8 bases between them. The CDR3 loop spans 14 amino acids. CDR1 LNHDA and CDR2 SQIVND come from the germline V gene (reference sequence). DNA for the CDR3: TGTGCCAGTAGTATAACGGGGTCCAATCAGCCCCAGCATTTT. It specifies CASSITGSNQPQHF.

A single count supports this clone. The chain combines TRBV23-1 with TRBJ2-1; D uncertain. TRBV23-1 is an open reading frame whose function is uncertain. V gave up 1 base and J gave up 0 bases, with 13 bases separating them. The CDR3 length is 17 residues. The CDR3: CASSQWRAPVSYNEQFF. The CDR3 DNA sequence: TGCGCCAGCAGTCAATGGAGAGCACCAGTCTCCTACAATGAGCAGTTCTTC.

This chain uses TRBV2 with TRBJ1-1, with 10 bases aligning to TRBD1. The CDR3 is 14 amino acids. In germline, CDR1 is SNHLY, CDR2 FYNNEI. Losses at the gene ends were 6 bases for V and 1 base for J; bases not matched to a gene: 2. CDR3 amino acids: CASRTGGSNTEAFF. CDR3 coding DNA: TGTGCCAGCAGGACAGGGGGCTCGAACACTGAAGCTTTCTTT.

The chain recombines TRBV7-3 with TRBJ1-6; 9 bases map to TRBD1. Per the germline V gene, CDR1 is SGHTA and CDR2 is FQGTGA. V was clipped by 6 bases and J by 10 bases; unmatched bases: 7. The CDR3 length is 14 residues. CDR3 sequence: CASRRQGDASPLHF. The CDR3 coding sequence is TGTGCCAGCAGACGACAGGGGGACGCGTCACCCCTCCACTTT.

The chain uses TRBV30 and TRBJ1-4; the D gene is possibly TRBD1 (6 bases). The CDR3 has 16 amino acids. Germline V gene sequence: CDR1 GTSNPN, CDR2 SVGIG (reference sequence). Trimming stripped 0 bases from V and 8 bases from J, with 19 bases between. Here the CDR3 DNA reads TGTGCCTGGAGTGTGGGGGGGGCCAACCTCGGAGAAAAACTGTTTTTT. Amino acids: CAWSVGGANLGEKLFF.

This clone was seen only a few times. The chain has TRBV7-2 and TRBJ2-7; D is perhaps TRBD2 (6 bases). Germline-derived CDR1 and CDR2 are SGHTA and FQGNSA. There are 14 residues in the CDR3. V shed 4 bases and J shed 7 bases, with 17 bases lying between them. The CDR3 DNA sequence: TGTGCCAGCAGCTATTCGTGGAGGGCGGGAGAGCAGTACTTC. Protein product: CASSYSWRAGEQYF.

V is TRBV15 and J is TRBJ1-3, with a possible D match to TRBD1 (6 bases). The CDR3 loop spans 14 amino acids. Between the trimmed V and J ends, which lost 1 base and 7 bases, there was a span of 11 bases. Per germline, CDR1 LNHNV and CDR2 YYDKDF (reference sequence). Here the CDR3 DNA reads TGTGCCACCAGCAGAGGACAGGTTTCGAACACCATATATTTT. It yields the protein CATSRGQVSNTIYF.

V gene TRBV5-1 combines with J gene TRBJ1-1; D might be TRBD1 (6 bases). V was clipped by 6 bases and J by 1 base, with 16 bases between them. This CDR3 region has 15 residues. Germline CDR1 SGHRS, CDR2 YFSETQ. The CDR3 is CASTLSGTSNTEAFF. CDR3 in DNA: TGCGCCAGCACACTTTCCGGGACATCGAACACTGAAGCTTTCTTT.

This clone occurred a few times. This rearrangement joins TRBV6-2 or TRBV6-3 to TRBJ2-1, with 7 bases fitting TRBD2. The CDR3 has 13 residues. CDR1 is MNHEY and CDR2 is SVGEGT in the germline V gene. V lost 7 bases, J lost 7 bases, and 7 bases stayed unmatched. CDR3 DNA sequence: TGTGCCAGCAACCCCGACGGGGGGAATGAGCAGTTCTTC. Protein: CASNPDGGNEQFF.

This clone was counted once. This chain joins TRBV7-3 and TRBJ2-1; D is unclear. There are 12 residues in the CDR3. Germline V gene lookup returns CDR1 SGHTA and CDR2 FQGTGA. V was clipped by 4 bases and J by 5 bases, with 6 bases between them. The DNA for the CDR3 is TGTGCCAGCAGCTCGAGGAACAATGAGCAGTTCTTC. It yields the protein CASSSRNNEQFF.

As concerns this clone: The identical CDR3 is also encoded by other nucleotide sequences in the sample. The chain combines TRBV5-1 with TRBJ2-3, with D maybe TRBD2 (6 bases). This CDR3 comprises 13 residues. CDR1 SGHRS and CDR2 YFSETQ come from the germline V gene. V was shortened by 0 bases and J by 5 bases, with 7 bases between the two germline ends. In nucleotides, the CDR3 is TGCGCCAGCAGCTTGGTGGGGGGAGATACGCAGTATTTT. This translates into CASSLVGGDTQYF. Full variable domain (rest looked up from reference TRBV5-1 and TRBJ2-3): KAGVTQTPRYLIKTRGQQVTLSCSPISGHRSVSWYQQTPGQGLQFLFEYFSETQRNKGNFPGRFSGRQFSNSRSEMNVSTLELGDSALYLCASSLVGGDTQYFGPGTRLTVL.

V gene TRBV27 combines with J gene TRBJ2-2, with 10 bases aligning to TRBD2. Germline V gene data show CDR1 as MNHEY and CDR2 as SMNVEV (reference sequence). The CDR3 consists of 15 residues. J was trimmed by 9 bases and V by 1 base; bases with no gene match: 5. The CDR3 coding sequence is TGTGCCAGCAGTTTATTAGCGGGAGGACACCGGGAGCTGTTTTTT. Translating gives CASSLLAGGHRELFF.

This clone appeared once. CDR3 sequence reads: CASSTRKLAGVEEQYF. In DNA, the CDR3 is TGTGCCAGCTCCACCCGCAAGTTAGCGGGAGTTGAGGAGCAGTACTTC. The V call is TRBV18, the J call TRBJ2-7; 9 bases agree with TRBD2. CDR1 KGHSH and CDR2 LQKENI come from the germline V gene. Trimming cost V 6 bases and J 7 bases; bases outside gene matches: 16. The CDR3 contains 16 residues. The full variable domain, completed using reference TRBV18 and TRBJ2-7, is NAGVMQNPRHLVRRRGQEARLRCSPMKGHSHVYWYRQLPEEGLKFMVYLQKENIIDESGMPKERFSAEFPKEGPSILRIQQVVRGDSAAYFCASSTRKLAGVEEQYFGPGTRLTVT.

A word on this clone: A read error may account for a junction end that differs from germline. The chain employs TRBV11-2 and TRBJ2-7; the match to TRBD1 covers 10 bases. Germline CDR1 SGHAT, CDR2 FQNNGV. This CDR3 is 15 amino acids long. This chain's CDR3 is CASTLRGTGVGEQYF. The CDR3, as DNA: TGTGCCAGCACCTTAAGGGGGACAGGGGTCGGCGAGCAGTACTTC.